Following are 29 T cell receptor beta chains from one sample sequenced in a study of blood T cell repertoires in COVID-19. Sequenced by immunoSEQ multiplex PCR; TCRdb stores in-frame clones only, minus some. The sample shows 200,000 to 300,000 clones, around 84% of them seen only once. Sequencing input: peripheral blood. The receptor set was obtained from a woman in her sixties or seventies with COVID-19, enrolled during active disease.

The chain uses TRBV7-8 and TRBJ2-5, with TRBD2 as a possible D gene (5 bases). Trimming took off 5 bases at V and 5 bases at J, with 24 bases between the two ends. This CDR3 spans 17 amino acids. Germline loops: CDR1 SGHVS, CDR2 FQNEAQ. CDR3 sequence reads: CASSLRSAAFDRETQYF. DNA of the CDR3: TGTGCCAGCAGCCTCCGGTCAGCGGCATTCGACCGGGAGACCCAGTACTTC.

V gene TRBV18 combines with J gene TRBJ2-3; a weak D match, TRBD2 (7 bases). The CDR3 is made up of 15 amino acids. Germline CDR1 reads KGHSH; CDR2 reads LQKENI. V was cut by 2 bases and J by 4 bases, with 13 bases left in between. For the CDR3, the DNA is TGTGCCAGCTCACCAGGGGGGGCCGACGCAGATACGCAGTATTTT. Its protein is CASSPGGADADTQYF.

The rearrangement links TRBV6-1 to TRBJ1-3, with D hard to call. Trimming shortened V by 4 bases and J by 0 bases, and 13 bases separated the two germline ends. Germline V lookup: CDR1 MNHNS, CDR2 SASEGT. This CDR3 region has 16 residues. CDR3 bases: TGTGCCAGCAGTGTCGAAAGACTCGGCTCTGGAAACACCATATATTTT. This gives the protein CASSVERLGSGNTIYF.

The J gene is TRBJ1-5, the V gene TRBV30; TRBD1 matches 8 bases. V lost 2 bases and J lost 7; bases outside the gene matches: 7. The CDR3 has 14 residues. CDR1 and CDR2 (germline): GTSNPN, SVGIG (reference sequence). CDR3 coding DNA: TGTGCCTGGAGTTCCAACAGGGGGAAGCAGCCCCAGCATTTT. Amino acid sequence: CAWSSNRGKQPQHF.

The rearrangement links TRBV12-5 to TRBJ2-1; unclear D gene. This CDR3 has 16 residues. The V gene's germline CDR1 is LGHNT and CDR2 FRNRAP. Between the trimmed V and J ends, which lost 7 bases and 4 bases, there was a span of 20 bases. The CDR3 DNA sequence: TGTGCTAGTGACCCCCAGACATGTCCCCCTTACAATGAGCAGTTCTTC. Its protein is CASDPQTCPPYNEQFF.

Here the CDR3 reads CASSSWRAGVWETDTQYF. Written as DNA, the CDR3 is TGTGCCAGCAGTTCATGGAGGGCGGGAGTTTGGGAAACAGATACGCAGTATTTT. The V gene is TRBV6-2 or TRBV6-3, the J gene TRBJ2-3, with TRBD2 matching 7 bases. Germline lookup yields CDR1 MNHEY and CDR2 SVGEGT. The CDR3 totals 18 residues. With V trimmed by 4 bases and J by 3 bases, 16 bases remained unmatched.

This clone was picked up a small number of times. V and J are TRBV7-9 and TRBJ1-4; tentatively, D is TRBD1 (5 bases). The V end was cut by 4 bases, the J end by 7 bases, with 16 bases between. This CDR3 spans 15 amino acids. Germline lookup yields CDR1 SEHNR and CDR2 FQNEAQ (reference sequence). The CDR3 spells CASSSRGGGLEKLFF. DNA of the CDR3: TGTGCCAGCAGCTCCCGGGGGGGAGGGCTTGAAAAACTGTTTTTT. Full variable domain (rest looked up from reference TRBV7-9 and TRBJ1-4): DTGVSQNPRHKITKRGQNVTFRCDPISEHNRLYWYRQTLGQGPEFLTYFQNEAQLEKSRLLSDRFSAERPKGSFSTLEIQRTEQGDSAMYLCASSSRGGGLEKLFFGSGTQLSVL.

V gene TRBV5-1 combines with J gene TRBJ2-7, with 9 nucleotides matching TRBD1. The germline V gene encodes CDR1 SGHRS and CDR2 YFSETQ. V trimming: 1 base; J trimming: 4 bases; junction bases outside the gene matches: 3. The CDR3 is 14 amino acids. The CDR3 coding sequence is TGCGCCAGCAGCTTGACAGGGGGCATTTACGAGCAGTACTTC. Translation: CASSLTGGIYEQYF.

The rearrangement joins TRBV7-2 to TRBJ1-6; D is unclear. CDR3 length: 13 amino acids. Trimming removed 4 bases from V and 9 bases from J, with 10 bases in between. Germline V gene sequence: CDR1 SGHTA, CDR2 FQGNSA. For the CDR3, the DNA is TGTGCCAGCAGCTCATCAGTAATTTCACCCCTCCACTTT. Translation gives CASSSSVISPLHF.

The chain joins TRBV28 to TRBJ2-1; 8 positions agree with TRBD2. Trimming at V came to 5 bases and at J to 6 bases, leaving 9 bases not matched to a gene. CDR3 length: 15 residues. Germline V CDR1 and CDR2: MDHEN, SYDVKM. The CDR3 nucleotides are TGTGCCAGCAGTCCCCATGGAAGCGGGAGCAATGAGCAGTTCTTC. Its translation: CASSPHGSGSNEQFF.

This rearrangement joins TRBV2 to TRBJ2-7, with TRBD2 identical over 11 bases. CDR1 is SNHLY, CDR2 FYNNEI, per germline. The CDR3 totals 14 residues. V was clipped by 5 bases and J by 6 bases; unmatched bases: 6. DNA for the CDR3: TGTGCCAGCAGTATAGCGGGAGGGCTTGGCGAGCAGTACTTC. Translated, it gives CASSIAGGLGEQYF.

V gene TRBV5-4 combines with J gene TRBJ2-3, with 8 positions matching TRBD1. In germline, CDR1 is SGHNT, CDR2 YYREEE (reference sequence). The CDR3 length is 16 residues. Trimming cost V 4 bases and J 4 bases; bases outside gene matches: 11. The CDR3 DNA reads as TGTGCCAGCAGCGCCGGCCAGGACAGGGCTGCAGATACGCAGTATTTT. Its translation is CASSAGQDRAADTQYF.

The chain uses TRBV7-3 and TRBJ1-3, with D perhaps TRBD1 (5 bases). This CDR3 comprises 14 residues. CDR1 and CDR2 from the germline V gene are SGHTA and FQGTGA. The germline V and J ends were trimmed by 5 bases and 2 bases, with 10 bases remaining between them. DNA of the CDR3: TGTGCCAGCAGCCAAACAGGAGCTGGAAACACCATATATTTT. This encodes CASSQTGAGNTIYF.

CDR3 DNA: TGTGCCAGCAGCTTAGGGACTAGCGCCCGCACAGATACGCAGTATTTT. This codes for CASSLGTSARTDTQYF. This chain links TRBV7-2 with TRBJ2-3; 9 bases agree with TRBD2. This CDR3 comprises 16 residues. J lost 1 base, V lost 1 base, and 3 bases had no gene match. Germline assignment: CDR1 SGHTA and CDR2 FQGNSA.

The V and J genes are TRBV5-1 and TRBJ1-6; no reliable D call. V was shortened by 0 bases and J by 10 bases, with 14 bases between the two germline ends. Per the germline V gene, CDR1 is SGHRS and CDR2 is YFSETQ. There are 15 residues in the CDR3. DNA for the CDR3: TGCGCCAGCAGCTTGGTGGCAGCCTCCGGGTCACCCCTCCACTTT. This gives the protein CASSLVAASGSPLHF.

The chain is built from TRBV7-2 and TRBJ2-6; TRBD1 matches 9 bases. Germline V CDR1 and CDR2: SGHTA, FQGNSA. The CDR3 consists of 17 residues. The trim removed 5 bases at V and 4 bases at J, leaving 9 bases unmatched. The CDR3 is CASSPRGQGSGANVLTF. Here the CDR3 DNA reads TGTGCCAGCAGCCCCAGGGGACAGGGCTCCGGGGCCAACGTCCTGACTTTC. Filled out from reference TRBV7-2 and TRBJ2-6, the complete variable domain reads GAGVSQSPSNKVTEKGKDVELRCDPISGHTALYWYRQSLGQGLEFLIYFQGNSAPDKSGLPSDRFSAERTGGSVSTLTIQRTQQEDSAVYLCASSPRGQGSGANVLTFGAGSRLTVL.

On this clone itself: This CDR3 is also generated by other DNA sequences in the sample. The chain recombines TRBV28 with TRBJ1-5; 11 bases are shared with TRBD1. CDR1 and CDR2 (germline): MDHEN, SYDVKM. Unmatched junction bases numbered 2, after V lost 8 bases and J lost 5 bases. CDR3 length: 13 amino acids. The CDR3 DNA sequence: TGTGCCAGCCGGGGACAGGGGGATCAGCCCCAGCATTTT. It translates to CASRGQGDQPQHF. Variable domain in full (rest from reference TRBV28 and TRBJ1-5): DVKVTQSSRYLVKRTGEKVFLECVQDMDHENMFWYRQDPGLGLRLIYFSYDVKMKEKGDIPEGYSVSREKKERFSLILESASTNQTSMYLCASRGQGDQPQHFGDGTRLSIL.

The chain recombines TRBV5-1 with TRBJ1-1, with D maybe TRBD1 (6 bases). Germline V gene lookup returns CDR1 SGHRS and CDR2 YFSETQ. This CDR3 comprises 16 residues. Between the trimmed V and J ends, which lost 4 bases and 1 base, there was a span of 17 bases. Here the CDR3 DNA reads TGCGCCAGCAGCATAGTCAGGGGTTCGGCGAACACTGAAGCTTTCTTT. This encodes CASSIVRGSANTEAFF.

V usage is TRBV27 and J usage is TRBJ2-5, with D hard to call. The V gene's germline CDR1 is MNHEY and CDR2 SMNVEV (reference sequence). Deletions cut 2 bases from V and 7 bases from J, with 11 bases between. The CDR3 extends over 13 amino acids. CDR3: CASSLGGVATQYF. The CDR3, as DNA: TGTGCCAGCAGTTTAGGTGGTGTGGCGACCCAGTACTTC.

The chain links TRBV27 to TRBJ1-4; 10 bases are a match to TRBD1. The CDR3 is 16 amino acids. CDR1 is MNHEY and CDR2 is SMNVEV in the germline V gene (reference sequence). J was trimmed by 7 bases and V by 5 bases; bases with no gene match: 10. The chain's CDR3 is CASSPAGTGESEKLFF. In nucleotides, the CDR3 is TGTGCCAGCAGTCCCGCCGGGACAGGGGAATCTGAAAAACTGTTTTTT.

This clone has a single count. V is TRBV15 and J is TRBJ2-7, with 9 bases that match TRBD1. This CDR3 is 15 amino acids long. Germline CDR1 and CDR2: LNHNV and YYDKDF (reference sequence). Trimming took 0 bases from V and 3 from J; bases not matched to a gene: 3. For the CDR3, the DNA is TGTGCCACCAGCAGAGACAAGGGACAGGGCTACGAGCAGTACTTC. The encoded protein is CATSRDKGQGYEQYF.

The genes are TRBV10-1 and TRBJ2-4; 9 positions match TRBD2. Germline V gives CDR1 WNHNN, CDR2 SYGVQD (reference sequence). This CDR3 comprises 19 residues. The V and J ends lost 0 bases and 3 bases, in that order; junction bases with no gene match: 12. CDR3 region: CASSESQGSGRPIKNIQYF. The DNA for the CDR3 is TGCGCCAGCAGTGAGTCACAAGGGAGCGGGAGGCCCATCAAAAACATTCAGTACTTC.

The V gene is TRBV27, the J gene TRBJ2-3; tentatively, D is TRBD2 (6 bases). This CDR3 is 18 amino acids long. Trimming took off 3 bases at V and 2 bases at J, with 21 bases between the two ends. In germline, CDR1 is MNHEY, CDR2 SMNVEV (reference sequence). DNA for the CDR3: TGTGCCAGCAGTTTGAGGGCGGGAAGGGGAGGAGACACAGATACGCAGTATTTT. Translation: CASSLRAGRGGDTDTQYF.

The chain employs TRBV18 and TRBJ2-5; TRBD2 aligns across 8 bases. In germline, CDR1 is KGHSH, CDR2 LQKENI. CDR3 length equals 14 residues. Unmatched junction bases numbered 6, after V lost 3 bases and J lost 6 bases. CDR3 residues: CASSPGTGGKTQYF. The CDR3 DNA sequence: TGTGCCAGCTCACCGGGTACGGGGGGGAAGACCCAGTACTTC.

V usage is TRBV9 and J usage is TRBJ1-3; possible D gene TRBD1, 6 bases. The CDR3 covers 16 residues. The germline V gene has CDR1 SGDLS and CDR2 YYNGEE. Trimming left V 0 bases short and J 2 bases short, with 12 bases between. The CDR3 is CASSVDTGPPGNTIYF. In DNA, the CDR3 is TGTGCCAGCAGCGTAGACACAGGGCCCCCTGGAAACACCATATATTTT.

The genes are TRBV28 and TRBJ2-7, with D perhaps matching TRBD2 (6 bases). Trimming stripped 6 bases from V and 3 bases from J, with 18 bases between. The CDR3 totals 15 residues. CDR1 and CDR2 from the germline V gene are MDHEN and SYDVKM. The CDR3 loop is CASSVLGGTLYEQYF. The CDR3 nucleotides are TGTGCCAGCAGCGTGTTGGGCGGGACGCTCTACGAGCAGTACTTC.

This sequence joins TRBV3-1 (or the pseudogene TRBV3-2) and TRBJ1-1; possibly TRBD1 for D (5 bases). Trimming pared 1 base from V and 2 bases from J, leaving 14 bases between. The CDR3 has 16 amino acids. Germline assignment: CDR1 LGHDT and CDR2 YNNKEL (reference sequence). Here the CDR3 DNA reads TGTGCCAGCAGCCAAGTCCCCCAGGGTGAAAACACTGAAGCTTTCTTT. Protein product: CASSQVPQGENTEAFF.

Here the CDR3 reads CASSQDGGEAGELFF. The DNA of the CDR3 is TGTGCCAGCAGCCAAGATGGGGGCGAAGCCGGGGAGCTGTTTTTT. The chain employs TRBV4-2 and TRBJ2-2; the D gene is possibly TRBD1 (6 bases). The CDR3 is 15 residues long. CDR1 is LGHNA and CDR2 is YNFKEQ in the germline V gene. Trimming pared 0 bases from V and 6 bases from J, leaving 11 bases between.

V gene TRBV5-1 combines with J gene TRBJ2-5, with TRBD1 matching over 8 bases. The CDR3 totals 16 residues. Per germline, CDR1 SGHRS and CDR2 YFSETQ. V gave up 3 bases and J gave up 1 base; unmatched junction bases: 8. This chain's CDR3 is CASSSGQGLIQETQYF. The CDR3 DNA follows: TGCGCCAGCAGCTCCGGACAGGGACTGATCCAAGAGACCCAGTACTTC.